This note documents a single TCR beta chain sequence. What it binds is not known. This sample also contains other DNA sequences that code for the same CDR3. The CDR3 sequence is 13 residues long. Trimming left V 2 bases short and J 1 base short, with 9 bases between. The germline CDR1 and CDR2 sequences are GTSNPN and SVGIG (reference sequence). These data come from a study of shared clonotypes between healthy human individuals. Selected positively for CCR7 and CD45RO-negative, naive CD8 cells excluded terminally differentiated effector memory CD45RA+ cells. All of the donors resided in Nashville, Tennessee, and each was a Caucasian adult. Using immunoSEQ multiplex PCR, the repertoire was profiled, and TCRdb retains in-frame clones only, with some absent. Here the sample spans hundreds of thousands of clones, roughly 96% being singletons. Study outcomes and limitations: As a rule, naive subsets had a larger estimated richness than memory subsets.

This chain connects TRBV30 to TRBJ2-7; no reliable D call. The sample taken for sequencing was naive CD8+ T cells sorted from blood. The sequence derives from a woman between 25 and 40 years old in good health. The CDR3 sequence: CAWSPSGSYEQYF. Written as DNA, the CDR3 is TGTGCCTGGAGTCCCAGTGGTTCCTACGAGCAGTACTTC.